This TCR beta chain was captured by sequencing in a study of blood T cells in healthy people across ages. Trimming removed 0 bases from V and 0 bases from J, with 7 bases in between. Germline CDR1 SGHTA, CDR2 FQGNSA. This CDR3 is 15 amino acids long. Notes on this clonotype: Its antigen is undetermined.

Findings and limits, study-wide: Older age coincided with a roughly linear decline in TCR beta diversity per million T cells. Strongly correlated with naive T cell percentage was TCR beta diversity.

Alongside a J-beta primer mix, a sample-barcoded 5' primer served in a second PCR lasting about 7 to 11 cycles. TCRdb passed the 5' RACE reads through MiXCR, listing each CDR3 protein once. Among hundreds of thousands of distinct CDR3 sequences listed, roughly 46% were seen once. The donors, aged roughly 6 to 100, were healthy Caucasians from Russia. The receptor was isolated from an elderly man in good health. The sample comprised blood. The chain recombines TRBV7-2 with TRBJ2-3; D gene uncertain. In DNA form, the CDR3 reads TGTGCCAGCAGCTTAGCTCGGGCTAGCACAGATACGCAGTATTTT. It yields the protein CASSLARASTDTQYF. The full variable domain, its missing parts supplied by reference TRBV7-2 and TRBJ2-3, is GAGVSQSPSNKVTEKGKDVELRCDPISGHTALYWYRQSLGQGLEFLIYFQGNSAPDKSGLPSDRFSAERTGGSVSTLTIQRTQQEDSAVYLCASSLARASTDTQYFGPGTRLTVL.